These 21 T cell receptor beta chains came from one sample sequenced in a study of cytomegalovirus exposure and HLA in healthy donors. The PCR contained 60 Vbeta and 13 Jbeta primers. Assay used: immunoSEQ multiplex PCR; TCRdb lists only in-frame clones, some missing. The sample carries around 150,000 clones, about 76% recorded once. Material: PBMCs. These receptors all stem from a woman between 40 and 50 years old in good health and CMV-seronegative.

The CDR3 region is CASSLTGPALYGYTF. As DNA, the CDR3 is TGTGCCAGCAGCTTGACAGGGCCCGCGCTTTATGGCTACACCTTC. The chain joins TRBV5-6 to TRBJ1-2, with a weak D call TRBD1 (6 bases). V was shortened by 1 base and J by 5 bases, with 15 bases between the two germline ends. Germline V CDR1 and CDR2: SGHDT, YYEEEE. This CDR3 has 15 residues.

This clone appeared a few times. The chain has TRBV6-5 and TRBJ1-5; D is ambiguous. Per the germline V gene, CDR1 is MNHEY and CDR2 is SVGAGI. The V and J ends lost 6 bases and 0 bases respectively, with 9 bases between them. The CDR3 runs 14 residues. This CDR3 reads CASSPNHSNQPQHF. The CDR3 DNA is TGTGCCAGCAGCCCTAATCATAGCAATCAGCCCCAGCATTTT.

This clone was counted once. A junction boundary mismatches the germline segment, possibly from a read error. The chain uses TRBV6-1 and TRBJ2-7; possibly TRBD1 for D (6 bases). The CDR3 sequence is 12 residues long. Germline CDR1 is MNHNS and CDR2 is SASEGT. In DNA, the CDR3 is TGTGCCAGCAGCGCCAATACCAGGGGTAGGGCCTTC. As protein: CASSANTRGRAF.

The V and J genes are TRBV7-3 and TRBJ1-2; tentatively, D is TRBD1 (6 bases). CDR1 is SGHTA and CDR2 is FQGTGA in the germline V gene. The CDR3 totals 12 residues. Trimming took off 5 bases at V and 10 bases at J, with 14 bases between the two ends. The CDR3 protein is CASSPSDRSYTF. The CDR3 DNA reads as TGTGCCAGCAGCCCCTCGGACAGATCCTACACCTTC.

The chain links TRBV7-8 to TRBJ1-4, with D tentatively TRBD1 (6 bases). Germline loops: CDR1 SGHVS, CDR2 FQNEAQ. There are 15 residues in the CDR3. The V end lost 3 bases, the J end lost 2 bases, and 10 bases lay between the germline ends. The CDR3 coding sequence is TGTGCCAGCAGCTTTAATACAGGGACTAATGAAAAACTGTTTTTT. It translates to CASSFNTGTNEKLFF.

The CDR3: CASSPTGMSSYEQYF. The DNA of the CDR3 is TGTGCCAGCAGCCCGACAGGAATGAGCTCCTACGAGCAGTACTTC. The V gene is TRBV6-6, the J gene TRBJ2-7, with D perhaps TRBD1 (6 bases). The germline gives CDR1 MNHNY, CDR2 SVGAGI (reference sequence). V dropped 6 bases and J dropped 0 bases, with 15 bases sitting between them. There are 15 residues in the CDR3.

The rearrangement uses TRBV5-1 and TRBJ1-4, with 7 bases lining up with TRBD1. CDR1 is SGHRS and CDR2 is YFSETQ in the germline V gene. V was pared by 4 bases and J by 4 bases, with 7 bases of the junction left unmatched. This CDR3 is built from 15 residues. The CDR3 protein is CASSPGDSGNEKLFF. The CDR3 DNA reads as TGCGCCAGCAGCCCCGGGGACAGTGGTAATGAAAAACTGTTTTTT.

The V and J genes are TRBV19 and TRBJ1-4, with 8 bases lining up with TRBD1. The trim removed 3 bases at V and 5 bases at J, leaving 5 bases unmatched. The CDR3 covers 15 residues. The germline gives CDR1 LNHDA, CDR2 SQIVND (reference sequence). CDR3 bases: TGTGCCAGTAGTATTTGGCAGGGGGCCAATGAAAAACTGTTTTTT. This codes for CASSIWQGANEKLFF.

This clone was detected only a few times. V gene TRBV27 combines with J gene TRBJ1-5; D unresolved. The CDR3 consists of 12 residues. V gave up 3 bases and J gave up 4 bases, with 4 bases separating them. Per germline, CDR1 MNHEY and CDR2 SMNVEV (reference sequence). CDR3 in amino acids: CASSFQNQPQHF. The CDR3 nucleotides read TGTGCCAGCAGTTTCCAGAATCAGCCCCAGCATTTT.

V usage is TRBV5-3 and J usage is TRBJ1-1; no clear D gene. TRBV5-3 is filed as an ORF, its function uncertain. The CDR3 is made up of 13 amino acids. V was cut by 2 bases and J by 0 bases, with 5 bases left in between. The CDR3 coding sequence is TGTGCCAGAAGCTTTCAGTTGAACACTGAAGCTTTCTTT. Its protein is CARSFQLNTEAFF.

The chain carries TRBV5-1 and TRBJ2-7, with 10 bases identical to TRBD2. Germline CDR1 and CDR2: SGHRS and YFSETQ. The V segment lost 1 base and the J segment 2 bases; nucleotides outside the gene matches: 3. This CDR3 contains 15 residues. Here the CDR3 reads CASSLPSGGAYEQYF. The CDR3 nucleotides are TGCGCCAGCAGCTTGCCTAGCGGGGGAGCCTACGAGCAGTACTTC.

The V call is TRBV6-1, the J call TRBJ2-3, with 7 bases fitting TRBD2. V shed 6 bases and J 2 bases; nucleotides not matched to a gene: 8. The CDR3 runs 15 residues. In germline, CDR1 is MNHNS, CDR2 SASEGT. This CDR3 is CASRPGLPLTDTQYF. The CDR3 nucleotides are TGTGCCAGCAGGCCGGGACTACCTCTCACAGATACGCAGTATTTT.

The gene calls are TRBV5-1 and TRBJ1-2; 12 bases line up with TRBD1. Germline-derived CDR1 and CDR2 are SGHRS and YFSETQ. Trimming removed 4 bases from V and 4 bases from J; junction bases left unmatched: 2. This CDR3 comprises 14 residues. The DNA of the CDR3 is TGCGCCAGCAGCCAGGGACAGGGGGCCTATGGCTACACCTTC. Protein product: CASSQGQGAYGYTF.

V gene TRBV4-3 combines with J gene TRBJ2-7; 8 nucleotides match TRBD2. There are 18 residues in the CDR3. The junction had 10 bases not matched to a gene; V was cut back by 0 bases and J by 0 bases. CDR1 LGHNA and CDR2 YSLEER come from the germline V gene. The CDR3, as DNA: TGCGCCAGCAGCCAAGATACCCAGATAGCGGGGCGCTCCTACGAGCAGTACTTC. Translation: CASSQDTQIAGRSYEQYF.

This chain joins TRBV10-3 and TRBJ1-1, with D unresolved. The V gene lost 11 bases and the J gene lost 6 bases, with 16 bases spanning the gap. In germline, CDR1 is ENHRY, CDR2 SYGVKD. There are 12 residues in the CDR3. The CDR3 spells CAVAPLGAEAFF. The CDR3 nucleotides read TGTGCCGTCGCCCCACTCGGGGCTGAAGCTTTCTTT.

This clone showed up just a few times. The rearrangement joins TRBV5-1 to TRBJ1-1, with D possibly matching TRBD1 (5 bases). The ends were cut back, 4 bases at V and 7 bases at J, with 20 bases in the middle. CDR1 is SGHRS and CDR2 is YFSETQ in the germline V gene. The CDR3 is made up of 15 amino acids. CDR3 sequence: CASSGGDVVPREAFF. The CDR3 region has the DNA TGCGCCAGCAGCGGCGGGGACGTCGTCCCACGTGAAGCTTTCTTT.

The rearrangement joins TRBV2 to TRBJ2-7, with TRBD2 matching 8 bases. The V gene end was trimmed by 1 base and the J gene end by 11 bases; junction bases not matched to a gene: 4. CDR1 is SNHLY and CDR2 is FYNNEI in the germline V gene. The CDR3 length is 12 residues. The DNA of the CDR3 is TGTGCCAGCAGTGAAGGCGGACTAGCAGAGTACTTC. It specifies CASSEGGLAEYF.

For this clone: Germline and junction disagree at one end, which may indicate a read error. Distinct nucleotide sequences in the sample also encode this CDR3. The genes are TRBV4-1 and TRBJ2-7; D perhaps matches TRBD1 (6 bases). The germline V gene encodes CDR1 MGHRA and CDR2 YSYEKL. The CDR3 is 14 residues long. The CDR3 protein is CASSQDRGSYEQYF. The CDR3 nucleotides read TGCGCCAGCAGCCAAGACAGGGGTTCCTACGAGCAGTACTTT.

This chain uses TRBV4-1 with TRBJ2-3; TRBD1 matches at 8 bases. The V segment lost 1 base and the J segment 8 bases; nucleotides outside the gene matches: 5. Germline-derived CDR1 and CDR2 are MGHRA and YSYEKL. This CDR3 is 14 amino acids long. The chain's CDR3 is CASSQGITGGTQYF. CDR3 in DNA: TGCGCCAGCAGCCAAGGTATAACAGGGGGTACGCAGTATTTT.

The V call is TRBV11-3, the J call TRBJ1-6, with 8 bases matching TRBD1. The CDR3 contains 15 residues. V trimming: 5 bases; J trimming: 8 bases; junction bases outside the gene matches: 8. CDR1 is SGHNT and CDR2 is YENEEA in the germline V gene. Here the CDR3 DNA reads TGTGCCAGCAGCAAAACAGGGGGTCTCGATTCACCCCTCCACTTT. Translating it yields CASSKTGGLDSPLHF. The whole variable domain, remainder taken from reference TRBV11-3 and TRBJ1-6, is EAGVVQSPRYKIIEKKQPVAFWCNPISGHNTLYWYLQNLGQGPELLIRYENEEAVDDSQLPKDRFSAERLKGVDSTLKIQPAELGDSAVYLCASSKTGGLDSPLHFGNGTRLTVT.

V usage is TRBV5-1 and J usage is TRBJ2-1, with a tentative D call TRBD2 (6 bases). V lost 7 bases, J lost 6 bases, and 20 bases lay in between. Germline V gene data show CDR1 as SGHRS and CDR2 as YFSETQ. CDR3 length: 15 residues. As DNA, the CDR3 is TGCGCCAGCGGTGCCGGGACTCTGGGGGGCAATGAGCAGTTCTTC. Amino acid sequence: CASGAGTLGGNEQFF. Combining the CDR3 with reference TRBV5-1 and TRBJ2-1 gives the whole variable domain KAGVTQTPRYLIKTRGQQVTLSCSPISGHRSVSWYQQTPGQGLQFLFEYFSETQRNKGNFPGRFSGRQFSNSRSEMNVSTLELGDSALYLCASGAGTLGGNEQFFGPGTRLTVL.